The T cell receptor beta chain under discussion was sequenced for a study of blood T cell repertoires in COVID-19 (TCRdb year 2020). About the investigation overall: Samples from collaborators originated in the United States, Italy and Spain and spanned both the acute and convalescent phases of COVID-19. The material from the prospective study consisted of cDNA or gDNA derived from T cells, B-cell-depleted T cells, or PBMCs. Subjects who had been exposed to COVID-19, were actively infected with it, or had recovered from it provided the deeply sampled blood TCRbeta repertoires that made up the dataset. A freely available public database, intended as a resource for researchers studying the immune response to SARS-CoV-2, is where the repertoires were released. The samples were drawn from two sources: the first 160 participants of the ongoing ImmuneRACE study, and fewer than 1,500 subjects contributed by 6 global collaborators. A de-identified subject ID, COVID-19 status, age in years and sex were almost always included in the sample metadata. Where available, HLA class I and class II types were taken from metadata supplied by the sample provider and were not determined by assay-based typing.

Worth noting for this clone: It has no known antigen specificity. No clone much larger than this one lies a single base away; base qualities are absent.

The paper as a whole reports these results and caveats: Clinical and demographic metadata were provided uncurated, with the amount varying by source and participant.

TCRbeta CDR3 regions were amplified from genomic DNA using the immunoSEQ Assay, a bias-controlled multiplex PCR. The original methods were these. The number of nucleated cells in each sample was estimated from the amplification of reference gene primers within the assay. To quantify the absolute abundance of each unique TCRbeta CDR3 rearrangement, sequence reads were collapsed and filtered. For each sample, productive Simpson clonality was calculated by taking the square root of Simpson's diversity index across productive rearrangements. Not all clones reach the TCRdb copy of this immuneACCESS table, which keeps in-frame sequences only. Checked studies attribute under half of the gap to unresolved V genes and leave the rest unexplained. V, J and clone size reflect that table, while D and trimming were determined from the DNA. For this sample the table gives approximately 220,000 clones, of which approximately 80% were detected only once. Of the sample, 7.4% falls within the top ten clones.

Participants in the prospective study were enrolled through a virtual design, were aged roughly 18 to 100 years, and lived in about 25 United States geographic areas. In the prospective study, participants were assigned to cohorts based on the clinical history participants reported in a screening survey and a study questionnaire. Each participant in the prospective study had whole blood, serum and a nasopharyngeal or oropharyngeal swab collected by mobile phlebotomists. Additional blood draws and questionnaires over an approximately two-month period could optionally be provided by prospective study participants. Blood samples from the prospective study were shipped frozen or at room temperature prior to DNA extraction. V is cut by 3 bases and J by 0 bases, and the space between the germline ends is 13 bases. The CDR3 runs 16 residues from the cysteine to the phenylalanine. CDR3 DNA only is kept here, 48 bases in frame from base 1. Via the germline V gene, CDR1 is SNHLY and CDR2 FYNNEI.

Here the chain combines TRBV2 and TRBJ2-3; TRBD2 is a weak D gene call, 6 bases matching. The sequence came from a woman in her 40s with acute COVID-19. Material for sequencing was PBMCs or T cells enriched from blood (not recorded which). The base sequence is TGTGCCAGCAGTGACCCCTTTAGCGGTAGCACAGATACGCAGTATTTT. Translated, this gives CASSDPFSGSTDTQYF.